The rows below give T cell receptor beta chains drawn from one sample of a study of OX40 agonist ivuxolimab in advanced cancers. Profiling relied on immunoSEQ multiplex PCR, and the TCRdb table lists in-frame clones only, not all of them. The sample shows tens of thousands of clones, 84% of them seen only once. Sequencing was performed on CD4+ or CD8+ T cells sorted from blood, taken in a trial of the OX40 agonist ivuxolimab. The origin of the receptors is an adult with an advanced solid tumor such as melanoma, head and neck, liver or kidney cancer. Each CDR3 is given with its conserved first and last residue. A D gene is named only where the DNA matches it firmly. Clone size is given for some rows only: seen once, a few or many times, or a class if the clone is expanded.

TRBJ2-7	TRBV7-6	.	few	TGTGCCAGCAGCCCTCCCTACGAGCAGTACTTC	CASSPPYEQYF
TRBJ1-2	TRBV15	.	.	TGTGCCACCAGCAGAGATTTAGAGATTAACTATGGCTACACCTTC	CATSRDLEINYGYTF
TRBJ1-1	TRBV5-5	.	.	TGTGCCAGCAGCTTGGTTGGGAGATCTACTGAAGCTTTCTTT	CASSLVGRSTEAFF
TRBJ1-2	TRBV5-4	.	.	TGTGCCAGCAGCTTGCAGGGCTATGGCTACACCTTC	CASSLQGYGYTF
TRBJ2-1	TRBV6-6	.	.	TGTGCCAGCAGTTACGGCCGCAATGAGCAGTTCTTC	CASSYGRNEQFF
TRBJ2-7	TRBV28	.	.	TGTGCCAGCACGGCAGGCCTCTACGAGCAGTACTTC	CASTAGLYEQYF
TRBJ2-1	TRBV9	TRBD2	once	TGTGCCAGCAGCGTAGGAGGGGTTACTAGCGGGAGGGCCCGACGGCAGTTCTTC	CASSVGGVTSGRARRQFF
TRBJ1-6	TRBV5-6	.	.	TGTGCCAGCAGCTTCGAGGCGATGTATAATTCACCCCTCCACTTT	CASSFEAMYNSPLHF
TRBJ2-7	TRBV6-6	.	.	TGTGCCAGCAGTCGCCTCCCCTACGAGCAGTACTTC	CASSRLPYEQYF
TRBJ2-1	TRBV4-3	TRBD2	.	TGCGCCAGCAGCCAAGGGGAGGGGATATACAATGAGCAGTTCTTC	CASSQGEGIYNEQFF
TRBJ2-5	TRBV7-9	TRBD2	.	TGTGCCAGCAGCTTACGGGGGGGCCTCCAAGAGACCCAGTACTTC	CASSLRGGLQETQYF
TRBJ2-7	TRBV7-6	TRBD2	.	TGTGCCAGCAGCCCCGGGACTAGCGGCTACGAGCAGTACTTC	CASSPGTSGYEQYF
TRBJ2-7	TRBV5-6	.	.	TGTGCCAGCAGCTTGATAAAGGCTCGGACCTCCTACGAGCAGTACTTC	CASSLIKARTSYEQYF
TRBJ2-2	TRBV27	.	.	TGTGCCAGCAGTTTGGTGGGGGGCACCGGGGAGCTGTTTTTT	CASSLVGGTGELFF
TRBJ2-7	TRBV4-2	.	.	TGTGCCAGCAGCCGGGACAACTCCTACGAGCAGTACTTC	CASSRDNSYEQYF
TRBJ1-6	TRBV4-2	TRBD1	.	TGTGCCAGCAGCCAAGAGAAGGGGGCCTATTCACCCCTCCACTTT	CASSQEKGAYSPLHF
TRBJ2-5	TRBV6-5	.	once	TGTGCCAGCAGCCAACAATTGGAGGAGACCCAGTACTTC	CASSQQLEETQYF
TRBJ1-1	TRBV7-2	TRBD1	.	TGTGCCAGCAGAAGGACAGGCATGAACACTGAAGCTTTCTTT	CASRRTGMNTEAFF
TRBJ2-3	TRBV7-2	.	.	TGTGCCAGCAGCTTGGTGCTCCCCGGGACAGATACGCAGTATTTT	CASSLVLPGTDTQYF
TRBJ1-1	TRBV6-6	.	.	TGTGCCACCTCATCAACAGGGAGAGGAAGAGGGACTGAAGCTTTCTTT	CATSSTGRGRGTEAFF